A single sample is the source of the 25 T cell receptor beta chains below, sequenced in a study of T cells in Graves' hyperthyroidism and ophthalmopathy (dated by TCRdb to between 2017 and 2020). Preparation of the library involved multiplex PCR. The sequencer was an Illumina HiSeq 2000. Amplification of TCR beta CDR3 regions was carried out from RNA transcripts. The first round of RT-PCR for the TCR CDR3 was performed with the HTBI primer set and the Qiagen OneStep RT-PCR kit. The raw public data were reprocessed by TCRdb itself: fastp quality trimming at Q25, MiXCR clonotype calling, in-frame beta chains only. Entries are consolidated by CDR3 protein sequence, retaining the most common genes and DNA. This sample lists about 600,000 distinct CDR3 sequences; approximately 15% were detected once. Of the sample, over 6% is held by the ten largest clones. The specimen was blood. These receptors came from a woman younger than 30 with Graves' ophthalmopathy.

This sequence joins TRBV20-1 and TRBJ2-1; 9 nucleotides align to TRBD2. Looked up from germline, CDR1 is DFQATT and CDR2 is SNEGSKA (reference sequence). After removal of 1 base from V and 4 bases from J, the junction contained 8 bases not matched to a gene. This CDR3 has 16 residues. This CDR3 reads CSARVTSGLLYNEQFF. CDR3 nucleotides: TGCAGTGCTAGAGTGACTAGCGGCCTCCTTTACAATGAGCAGTTCTTC.

This clonotype was seen a few times. A much bigger clone sits one base away, suggesting this may be a read error. V gene TRBV6-1 combines with J gene TRBJ2-7; D may be TRBD1 or TRBD2 (6 bases each). Trimming shortened V by 6 bases and J by 6 bases, and 21 bases separated the two germline ends. There are 15 residues in the CDR3. Germline loops: CDR1 MNHNS, CDR2 SASEGT. Written as DNA, the CDR3 is TGTGCCAGCAGAGCCGTCAAGACAGGCGGGGTCGAGCAGTACTTC. Protein sequence: CASRAVKTGGVEQYF.

The CDR3 region is CASSRTSGSSGANVLTF. Written as DNA, the CDR3 is TGTGCCAGCAGTCGGACTAGCGGTAGCTCTGGGGCCAACGTCCTGACTTTC. V and J are TRBV12-3 or TRBV12-4 and TRBJ2-6, with TRBD2 matching 10 bases. This CDR3 has 17 residues. V trimming: 5 bases; J trimming: 0 bases; junction bases outside the gene matches: 4.

In this sample, this clonotype turned up a few times. The chain carries TRBV25-1 and TRBJ2-1, with 8 positions matching TRBD2. J lost 12 bases, V lost 3 bases, and 13 bases had no gene match. The CDR3 sequence is 15 residues long. Looked up from germline, CDR1 is MGHDK and CDR2 is SYGVNS. CDR3 bases: TGTGCCAGCAGTGATAATAGCGGGATCCCCACGGGGCAGTTCTTC. This codes for CASSDNSGIPTGQFF.

This clonotype has at least ten counts. The chain combines TRBV6-1 with TRBJ1-2, with 8 bases aligning to TRBD1. The trim removed 5 bases at V and 5 bases at J, leaving 4 bases unmatched. Germline assignment: CDR1 MNHNS and CDR2 SASEGT. The CDR3 has 13 residues. The CDR3 here is CASSQGAWYGYTF. In nucleotides, the CDR3 is TGTGCCAGCAGTCAGGGGGCTTGGTATGGCTACACCTTC.

This clonotype occurred many times. CDR3 sequence (DNA): TGTGCCAGCAGCTTACTGCAGACCTCGCGGGGGGCCAACGTCCTGACTTTC. Its protein product is CASSLLQTSRGANVLTF. The genes are TRBV28 and TRBJ2-6, with unresolved D. Trimming cost V 6 bases and J 4 bases, with 19 bases left between them. Looked up from germline, CDR1 is MDHEN and CDR2 is SYDVKM. This CDR3 comprises 17 residues.

Ten or more counts support this clonotype. The rearrangement links TRBV12-3 or TRBV12-4 to TRBJ2-7; tentative D call: TRBD1 (5 bases). This CDR3 contains 13 residues. Trimming removed 6 bases at V and 6 bases at J, with 15 bases between. CDR3 nucleotide sequence: TGTGCCAGCAGCCTCCACGATAGGGGCGAGCAGTACTTC. Translation: CASSLHDRGEQYF.

This clonotype was picked up many times. V usage is TRBV28 and J usage is TRBJ2-5; D perhaps matches TRBD2 (5 bases). The CDR3 runs to 18 residues. V gave up 7 bases and J gave up 1 base, with 25 bases separating them. CDR1 MDHEN and CDR2 SYDVKM come from the germline V gene. CDR3 sequence (DNA): TGTGCCAGCACTCATCGGACTTTCGGGCAGCTGCGCCAAGAGACCCAGTACTTC. Amino acids: CASTHRTFGQLRQETQYF.

V and J are TRBV4-1 and TRBJ2-5; D is ambiguous. The CDR3 spans 14 residues. V lost 0 bases and J 5 bases, leaving 10 bases between the germline ends. Germline lookup yields CDR1 MGHRA and CDR2 YSYEKL. DNA for the CDR3: TGCGCCAGCAGCCAAGATCATCTCCGCGAGACCCAGTACTTC. Translating it yields CASSQDHLRETQYF.

This clonotype occurred many times. This chain links TRBV7-9 with TRBJ2-5; the match to TRBD2 covers 12 bases. The length of the CDR3 is 16 residues. Germline V gives CDR1 SEHNR, CDR2 FQNEAQ (reference sequence). The V segment lost 4 bases and the J segment 4 bases; nucleotides outside the gene matches: 7. CDR3 in DNA: TGTGCCAGCAGCTCGACTAGCGGGAGAGACAGAGAGACCCAGTACTTC. Protein sequence: CASSSTSGRDRETQYF. The whole variable domain, remainder taken from reference TRBV7-9 and TRBJ2-5, is DTGVSQNPRHKITKRGQNVTFRCDPISEHNRLYWYRQTLGQGPEFLTYFQNEAQLEKSRLLSDRFSAERPKGSFSTLEIQRTEQGDSAMYLCASSSTSGRDRETQYFGPGTRLLVL.

This clonotype was counted many times. This chain uses TRBV30 with TRBJ2-4; perhaps TRBD1 as D (7 bases). The CDR3 has 16 residues. Trimming shortened V by 0 bases and J by 3 bases, and 15 bases separated the two germline ends. Looked up from germline, CDR1 is GTSNPN and CDR2 is SVGIG (reference sequence). The DNA of the CDR3 is TGTGCCTGGAGTGTAATATTGCGGGACAGCAAAAACATTCAGTACTTC. Protein: CAWSVILRDSKNIQYF.

This clonotype has a handful of counts. The chain recombines TRBV25-1 with TRBJ2-7; the D gene is possibly TRBD2 (7 bases). Germline CDR1 and CDR2: MGHDK and SYGVNS. Trimming pared 4 bases from V and 1 base from J, leaving 14 bases between. The CDR3 extends over 15 amino acids. CDR3 region: CASSGGGERSYEQYF. CDR3 sequence (DNA): TGTGCCAGCAGTGGAGGGGGGGAAAGGTCCTACGAGCAGTACTTC.

V is TRBV9 and J is TRBJ1-2, with D possibly being TRBD1 (6 bases). Germline CDR1 reads SGDLS; CDR2 reads YYNGEE. The CDR3 is made up of 14 amino acids. Trimming shortened V by 0 bases and J by 6 bases, and 12 bases separated the two germline ends. The DNA of the CDR3 is TGTGCCAGCAGCGTAGCCAGGGGTAGGGATGGCTACACCTTC. It yields the protein CASSVARGRDGYTF.

The table lists this clonotype with many counts. CDR3 loop: CASSSTGGGYGYTF. The CDR3 DNA reads TGTGCCAGCAGCTCTACAGGGGGAGGCTATGGCTACACCTTC. The V gene is TRBV11-2, the J gene TRBJ1-2; TRBD1 aligns across 8 bases. CDR3 size: 14 residues. The junction had 5 bases not matched to a gene; V was cut back by 4 bases and J by 4 bases. Germline CDR1 and CDR2: SGHAT and FQNNGV.

This clonotype has at least ten counts. The chain is built from TRBV5-5 and TRBJ2-7; 7 bases match TRBD1. The CDR3 is 14 residues long. The V and J ends lost 4 bases and 3 bases, in that order; junction bases with no gene match: 7. Germline-derived CDR1 and CDR2 are SGHKS and YYEKEE (reference sequence). CDR3 DNA sequence: TGTGCCAGCAGCAACCGGGACAGATTCTACGAGCAGTACTTC. Encoded protein: CASSNRDRFYEQYF.

This clonotype was seen at least ten times. The J gene is TRBJ2-1, the V gene TRBV7-2, with D tentatively TRBD2 (5 bases). Trimming cost V 1 base and J 5 bases, with 12 bases left between them. From germline, CDR1 is SGHTA and CDR2 FQGNSA. The CDR3 has 15 residues. CDR3 bases: TGTGCCAGCAGCTTAGACGGACTTTTCAACAATGAGCAGTTCTTC. Translating gives CASSLDGLFNNEQFF.

This clonotype showed up just a few times. The rearrangement links TRBV6-2 or TRBV6-3 to TRBJ2-2, with a weak D call TRBD2 (6 bases). Germline loops: CDR1 MNHEY, CDR2 SVGEGT. With 11 bases removed from V and 4 bases from J, the gap between germline ends came to 17 bases. This CDR3 has 14 amino acids. The CDR3 region has the DNA TGTGCCTCTCGACTAGGAGGTGGCACCGGGGAGCTGTTTTTT. Translated: CASRLGGGTGELFF.

The rearrangement links TRBV27 to TRBJ2-7; possible D gene TRBD1, 6 bases. The germline CDR1 and CDR2 sequences are MNHEY and SMNVEV (reference sequence). This CDR3 region has 16 residues. V lost 0 bases and J lost 0, with 12 bases in between. DNA of the CDR3: TGTGCCAGCAGTTTATCGTGGGACACAAGCTCCTACGAGCAGTACTTC. Its protein is CASSLSWDTSSYEQYF.

The rearrangement joins TRBV6-1 to TRBJ1-2, with 8 nucleotides matching TRBD1. The CDR3 covers 14 residues. V lost 5 bases to trimming and J lost 0 bases; unmatched junction nucleotides: 2. Germline-derived CDR1 and CDR2 are MNHNS and SASEGT. The DNA for the CDR3 is TGTGCCAGCAGTCACAGGGGGTCTAACTATGGCTACACCTTC. This encodes CASSHRGSNYGYTF.

This clonotype was found many times. The chain is built from TRBV11-2 and TRBJ2-5, with 8 bases that match TRBD2. This CDR3 is 14 amino acids long. After removal of 1 base from V and 9 bases from J, the junction contained 7 bases not matched to a gene. Germline V gives CDR1 SGHAT, CDR2 FQNNGV. The CDR3 region has the DNA TGTGCCAGCAGCTTAGGGACCGCGCGGGGGGCCCAGTACTTC. As protein: CASSLGTARGAQYF.

This clonotype was detected ten times or more. V gene TRBV7-2 combines with J gene TRBJ2-1; 10 bases are shared with TRBD2. The CDR3 extends over 14 amino acids. Trimming removed 3 bases from V and 8 bases from J; junction bases left unmatched: 4. CDR1 and CDR2 from the germline V gene are SGHTA and FQGNSA. CDR3 coding DNA: TGTGCCAGCAGCTTTCCTAGCGGGAGCTATGAGCAGTTCTTC. Translating gives CASSFPSGSYEQFF.

In this sample, this clonotype turned up many times. The chain is built from TRBV12-3 or TRBV12-4 and TRBJ2-1; D unresolved. Trimming cost V 6 bases and J 8 bases, with 14 bases left between them. CDR3 size: 13 residues. The CDR3, as DNA: TGTGCCAGCAGCCCCAATCAAGGTTATGAGCAGTTCTTC. This codes for CASSPNQGYEQFF.

This clonotype was seen at least ten times. The V call is TRBV7-2, the J call TRBJ2-1; 10 nucleotides align to TRBD2. Germline trimming cut 0 bases from V and 9 bases from J; bases unmatched to any gene: 8. Per the germline V gene, CDR1 is SGHTA and CDR2 is FQGNSA. This CDR3 contains 16 residues. CDR3 residues: CASSLAGAGGPGEQFF. CDR3 nucleotides: TGTGCCAGCAGCTTAGCAGGAGCGGGAGGGCCAGGTGAGCAGTTCTTC. The full variable domain, in which reference TRBV7-2 and TRBJ2-1 provide the parts outside the CDR3, is GAGVSQSPSNKVTEKGKDVELRCDPISGHTALYWYRQSLGQGLEFLIYFQGNSAPDKSGLPSDRFSAERTGGSVSTLTIQRTQQEDSAVYLCASSLAGAGGPGEQFFGPGTRLTVL.

This clonotype occurred many times. The chain uses TRBV28 and TRBJ2-1; TRBD2 matches 8 bases. The CDR3 contains 19 residues. Germline V gene sequence: CDR1 MDHEN, CDR2 SYDVKM. The trim removed 6 bases at V and 2 bases at J, leaving 18 bases unmatched. CDR3 nucleotide sequence: TGTGCCAGCAGCTCCCCTTCTGTCGGCGTAGCGGGAACCTACAATGAGCAGTTCTTC. Translation gives CASSSPSVGVAGTYNEQFF. Filled out from reference TRBV28 and TRBJ2-1, the complete variable domain reads DVKVTQSSRYLVKRTGEKVFLECVQDMDHENMFWYRQDPGLGLRLIYFSYDVKMKEKGDIPEGYSVSREKKERFSLILESASTNQTSMYLCASSSPSVGVAGTYNEQFFGPGTRLTVL.

There are many counts of this clonotype. This chain joins TRBV24-1 and TRBJ2-1, with 12 bases matching TRBD2. The CDR3 runs to 17 residues. V gave up 1 base and J gave up 8 bases; unmatched junction bases: 8. Germline V gene lookup returns CDR1 KGHDR and CDR2 SFDVKD. The CDR3 DNA follows: TGTGCCACCAGTGATTTCCCTAGCGGGAGGGCCTCACATGAGCAGTTCTTC. Its translation: CATSDFPSGRASHEQFF.